Below, one T cell receptor beta chain is given with its context. Its antigen is not known. Vbeta (60) and Jbeta (13) primers were used in the PCR. Sequenced by immunoSEQ multiplex PCR; TCRdb stores in-frame clones only, minus some. The sample lists roughly 100,000 clones, 76% seen once, with over 3.5% in the top ten. These data are taken from a study of cytomegalovirus exposure and HLA in healthy donors. Study-wide background: In an earlier analysis, around 100 million unique TCR beta sequences were found from 150 million to 200 million T cells. Broader study findings: Published work reported that the classifier diagnosed cytomegalovirus status with high specificity and sensitivity.

Germline V gives CDR1 KGHSH, CDR2 LQKENI. The CDR3 is 13 amino acids. With 3 bases clipped from V and 7 bases from J, the junction kept 2 bases outside the gene matches. Donors sampled were nominally healthy, though unrecorded immune exposures were likely. This receptor was identified in a man aged 35-49 years in good health and CMV-seronegative. The chain couples TRBV18 to TRBJ2-2; 7 nucleotides match TRBD1. The sample taken for sequencing was PBMCs. The CDR3 protein is CASSPDRFGELFF. CDR3 bases: TGTGCCAGCTCACCGGACAGGTTCGGGGAGCTGTTTTTT. Full variable domain (outside the CDR3, taken from reference TRBV18 and TRBJ2-2): NAGVMQNPRHLVRRRGQEARLRCSPMKGHSHVYWYRQLPEEGLKFMVYLQKENIIDESGMPKERFSAEFPKEGPSILRIQQVVRGDSAAYFCASSPDRFGELFFGEGSRLTVL.